Each of the 7 T cell receptor beta chains below was sequenced from the same sample in a study of cytomegalovirus exposure and HLA in healthy donors. Researchers ran the PCR with 60 Vbeta and 13 Jbeta primers. Assay: immunoSEQ multiplex PCR; the TCRdb copy retains only in-frame clones and omits some. The sample includes some 170,000 clones, roughly 80% seen only once; the top ten take roughly 1.3%. Specimen: PBMCs. The source is a woman aged 50 to 60 in good health and CMV-seronegative.

CDR3 in amino acids: CASSYLGGAYEQYF. CDR3 nucleotide sequence: TGTGCCAGCAGTTACCTTGGGGGGGCCTACGAGCAGTACTTC. The chain links TRBV6-6 to TRBJ2-7; 7 nucleotides align to TRBD2. This CDR3 region has 14 residues. Trimming cost V 2 bases and J 2 bases; bases outside gene matches: 3. CDR1 is MNHNY and CDR2 is SVGAGI in the germline V gene (reference sequence).

This clone was observed a few times. J is TRBJ1-4 and V is TRBV5-1; tentative D call: TRBD1 (5 bases). This CDR3 region has 14 residues. With 1 base removed from V and 5 bases from J, the gap between germline ends came to 9 bases. Germline assignment: CDR1 SGHRS and CDR2 YFSETQ. CDR3 DNA sequence: TGCGCCAGCAGCTTGTCCGGGGGAAATGAAAAACTGTTTTTT. Protein: CASSLSGGNEKLFF.

The CDR3 nucleotides are TGCGCCAGCAGCCAAGGAGGGCCCGCCGGGGAGCTGTTTTTT. Translation gives CASSQGGPAGELFF. V usage is TRBV4-1 and J usage is TRBJ2-2; D is perhaps TRBD2 (5 bases). Trimming took 1 base from V and 6 from J, leaving 9 bases between them. Per the germline V gene, CDR1 is MGHRA and CDR2 is YSYEKL. The CDR3 sequence is 14 residues long.

The V and J genes are TRBV20-1 and TRBJ1-6; TRBD1 is a possible D gene (5 bases). CDR3 length: 10 amino acids. Between the trimmed V and J ends, which lost 6 bases and 15 bases, there was a span of 12 bases. Per the germline V gene, CDR1 is DFQATT and CDR2 is SNEGSKA (reference sequence). CDR3 nucleotide sequence: TGCAGTGCAGTGGACAATTACCTCCACTTT. It yields the protein CSAVDNYLHF.

The chain employs TRBV4-2 and TRBJ2-5; 8 nucleotides agree with TRBD1. The CDR3 loop spans 15 amino acids. Looked up from germline, CDR1 is LGHNA and CDR2 is YNFKEQ. The V segment lost 2 bases and the J segment 4 bases; nucleotides outside the gene matches: 6. CDR3 DNA sequence: TGTGCCAGCAGCCAACCGGGACAGGTAGGAGAGACCCAGTACTTC. The encoded protein is CASSQPGQVGETQYF.

CDR3 nucleotide sequence: TGTGCCAGCAGCTTAGCGGGACATTTGAACTATGGCTACACCTTC. Protein sequence: CASSLAGHLNYGYTF. The chain links TRBV7-9 to TRBJ1-2; TRBD1 is a possible D gene (6 bases). Trimming stripped 0 bases from V and 2 bases from J, with 10 bases between. CDR3 length: 15 amino acids. Germline lookup yields CDR1 SEHNR and CDR2 FQNEAQ (reference sequence).

The rearrangement joins TRBV5-1 to TRBJ2-3, with 8 bases fitting TRBD1. Germline V CDR1 and CDR2: SGHRS, YFSETQ. V lost 3 bases to trimming and J lost 4 bases; unmatched junction nucleotides: 7. The CDR3 totals 15 residues. CDR3 region: CASSSQGALADTQYF. The CDR3 DNA follows: TGCGCCAGCAGCTCGCAGGGGGCTCTTGCAGATACGCAGTATTTT.